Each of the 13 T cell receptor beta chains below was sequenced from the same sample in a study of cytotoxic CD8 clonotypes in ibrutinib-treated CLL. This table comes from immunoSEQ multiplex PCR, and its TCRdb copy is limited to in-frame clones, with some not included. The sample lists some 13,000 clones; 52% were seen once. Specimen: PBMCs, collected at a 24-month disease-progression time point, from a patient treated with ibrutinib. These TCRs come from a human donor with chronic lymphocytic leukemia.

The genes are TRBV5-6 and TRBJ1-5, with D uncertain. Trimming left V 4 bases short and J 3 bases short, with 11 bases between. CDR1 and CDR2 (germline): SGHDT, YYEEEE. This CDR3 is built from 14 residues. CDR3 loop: CASSIYHLNQPQHF. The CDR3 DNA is TGTGCCAGCAGCATATATCATCTCAATCAGCCCCAGCATTTT.

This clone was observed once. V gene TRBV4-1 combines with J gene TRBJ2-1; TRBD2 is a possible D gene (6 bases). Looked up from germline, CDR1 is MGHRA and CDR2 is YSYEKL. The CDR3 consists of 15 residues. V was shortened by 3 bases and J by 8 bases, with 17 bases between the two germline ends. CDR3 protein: CASSQGQTSLDEQFF. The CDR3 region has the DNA TGCGCCAGCAGCCAGGGGCAGACTAGTCTCGATGAGCAGTTCTTC.

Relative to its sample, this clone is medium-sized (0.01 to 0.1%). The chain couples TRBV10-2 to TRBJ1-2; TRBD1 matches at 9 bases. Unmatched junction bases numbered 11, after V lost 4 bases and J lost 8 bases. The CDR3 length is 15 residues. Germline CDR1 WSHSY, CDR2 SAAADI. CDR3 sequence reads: CASSASGTGLGGYTF. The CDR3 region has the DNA TGCGCCAGCAGTGCCTCGGGGACAGGGTTAGGGGGCTACACCTTC.

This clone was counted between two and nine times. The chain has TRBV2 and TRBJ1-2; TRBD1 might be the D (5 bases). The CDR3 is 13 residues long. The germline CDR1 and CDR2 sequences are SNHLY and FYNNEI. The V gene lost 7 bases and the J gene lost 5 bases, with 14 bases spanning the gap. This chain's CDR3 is CASTKDTEYGYTF. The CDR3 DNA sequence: TGTGCCAGCACTAAGGACACGGAATATGGCTACACCTTC. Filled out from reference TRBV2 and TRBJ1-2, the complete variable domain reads EPEVTQTPSHQVTQMGQEVILRCVPISNHLYFYWYRQILGQKVEFLVSFYNNEISEKSEIFDDQFSVERPDGSNFTLKIRSTKLEDSAMYFCASTKDTEYGYTFGSGTRLTVV.

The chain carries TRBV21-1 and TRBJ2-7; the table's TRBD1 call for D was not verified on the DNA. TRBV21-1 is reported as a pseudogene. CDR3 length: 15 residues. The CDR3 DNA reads TGTGCCAGCAGCAATTCACGACGACATAACTACGAGCAGTACTTC. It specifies CASSNSRRHNYEQYF.

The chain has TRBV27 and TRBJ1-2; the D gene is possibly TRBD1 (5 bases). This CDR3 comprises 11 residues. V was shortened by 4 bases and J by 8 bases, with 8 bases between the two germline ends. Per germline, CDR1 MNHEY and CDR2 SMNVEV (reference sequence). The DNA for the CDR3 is TGTGCCAGCAGTTCCGGGACGGGCTACACCTTC. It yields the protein CASSSGTGYTF.

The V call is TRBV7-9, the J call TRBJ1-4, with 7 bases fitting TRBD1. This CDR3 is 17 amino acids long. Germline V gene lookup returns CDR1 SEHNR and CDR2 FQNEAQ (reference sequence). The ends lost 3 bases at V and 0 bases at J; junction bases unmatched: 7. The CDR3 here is CASSLTGRGTTNEKLFF. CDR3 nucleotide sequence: TGTGCCAGCAGCTTGACAGGGCGGGGGACAACTAATGAAAAACTGTTTTTT.

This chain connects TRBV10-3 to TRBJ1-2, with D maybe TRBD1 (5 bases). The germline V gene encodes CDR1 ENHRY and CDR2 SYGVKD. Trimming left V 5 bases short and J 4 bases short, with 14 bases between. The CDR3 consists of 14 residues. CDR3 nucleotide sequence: TGTGCCATCAGTACCATTAGGGGCTCCTATGGCTACACCTTC. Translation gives CAISTIRGSYGYTF.

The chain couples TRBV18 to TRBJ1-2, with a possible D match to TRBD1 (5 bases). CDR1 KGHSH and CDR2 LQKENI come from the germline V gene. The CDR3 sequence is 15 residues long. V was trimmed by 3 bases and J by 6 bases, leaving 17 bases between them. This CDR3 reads CASSPEIQGGDGYTF. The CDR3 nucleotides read TGTGCCAGCTCACCTGAAATTCAGGGAGGTGATGGCTACACCTTC.

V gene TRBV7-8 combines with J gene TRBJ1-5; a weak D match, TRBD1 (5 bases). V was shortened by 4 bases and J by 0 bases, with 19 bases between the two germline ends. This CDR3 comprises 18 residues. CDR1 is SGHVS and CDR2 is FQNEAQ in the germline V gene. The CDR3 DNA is TGTGCCAGCAGCTCCGGTTTTGGGGGGGGAAATAGCAATCAGCCCCAGCATTTT. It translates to CASSSGFGGGNSNQPQHF. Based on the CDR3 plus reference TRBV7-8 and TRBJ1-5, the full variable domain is GAGVSQSPRYKVAKRGQDVALRCDPISGHVSLFWYQQALGQGPEFLTYFQNEAQLDKSGLPSDRFFAERPEGSVSTLKIQRTQQEDSAVYLCASSSGFGGGNSNQPQHFGDGTRLSIL.

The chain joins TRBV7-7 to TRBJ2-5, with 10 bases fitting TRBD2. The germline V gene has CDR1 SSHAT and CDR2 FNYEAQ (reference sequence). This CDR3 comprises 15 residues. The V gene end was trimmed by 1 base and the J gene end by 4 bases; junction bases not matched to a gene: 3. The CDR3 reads CASSLEASGGETQYF. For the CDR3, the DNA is TGTGCCAGCAGCTTAGAGGCTAGCGGGGGAGAGACCCAGTACTTC.

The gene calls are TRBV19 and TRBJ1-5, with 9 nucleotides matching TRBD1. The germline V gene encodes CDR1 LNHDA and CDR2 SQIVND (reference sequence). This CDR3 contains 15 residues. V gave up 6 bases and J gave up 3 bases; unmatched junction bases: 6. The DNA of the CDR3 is TGTGCCAGTAGACCCGGGACAGGGCCCAATCAGCCCCAGCATTTT. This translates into CASRPGTGPNQPQHF.

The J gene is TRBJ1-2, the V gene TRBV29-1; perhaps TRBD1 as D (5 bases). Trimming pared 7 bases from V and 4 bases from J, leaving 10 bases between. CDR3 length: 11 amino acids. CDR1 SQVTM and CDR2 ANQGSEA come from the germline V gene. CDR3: CSAQALYGYTF. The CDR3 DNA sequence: TGCAGCGCACAGGCGCTCTATGGCTACACCTTC. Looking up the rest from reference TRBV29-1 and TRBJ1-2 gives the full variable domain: SAVISQKPSRDICQRGTSLTIQCQVDSQVTMMFWYRQQPGQSLTLIATANQGSEATYESGFVIDKFPISRPNLTFSTLTVSNMSPEDSSIYLCSAQALYGYTFGSGTRLTVV.